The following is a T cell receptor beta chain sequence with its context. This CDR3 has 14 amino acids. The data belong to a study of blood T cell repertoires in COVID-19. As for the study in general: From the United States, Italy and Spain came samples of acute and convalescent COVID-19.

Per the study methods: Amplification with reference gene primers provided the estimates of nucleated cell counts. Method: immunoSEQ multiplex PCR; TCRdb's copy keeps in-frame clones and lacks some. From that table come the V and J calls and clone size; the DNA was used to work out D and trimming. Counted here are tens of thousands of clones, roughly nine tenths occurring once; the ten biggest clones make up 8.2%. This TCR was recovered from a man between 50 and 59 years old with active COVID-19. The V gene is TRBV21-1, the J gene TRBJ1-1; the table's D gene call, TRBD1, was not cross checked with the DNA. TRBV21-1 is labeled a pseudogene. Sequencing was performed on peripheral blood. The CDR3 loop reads CASSKRGGDIGAFF. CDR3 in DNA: TGTGCCAGCAGCAAAAGGGGTGGGGACATCGGGGCTTTCTTT.